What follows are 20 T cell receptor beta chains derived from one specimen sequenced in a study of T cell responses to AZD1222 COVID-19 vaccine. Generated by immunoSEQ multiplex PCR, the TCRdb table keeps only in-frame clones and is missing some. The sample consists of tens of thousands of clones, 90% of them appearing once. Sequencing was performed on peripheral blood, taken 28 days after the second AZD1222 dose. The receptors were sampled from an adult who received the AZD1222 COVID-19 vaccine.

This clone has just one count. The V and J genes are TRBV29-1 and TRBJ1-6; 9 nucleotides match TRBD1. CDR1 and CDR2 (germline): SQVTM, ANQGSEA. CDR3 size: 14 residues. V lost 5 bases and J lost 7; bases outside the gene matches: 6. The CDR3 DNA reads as TGCAGCGTTAGGGGACAGGGCGGCAATTCACCCCTCCACTTT. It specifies CSVRGQGGNSPLHF.

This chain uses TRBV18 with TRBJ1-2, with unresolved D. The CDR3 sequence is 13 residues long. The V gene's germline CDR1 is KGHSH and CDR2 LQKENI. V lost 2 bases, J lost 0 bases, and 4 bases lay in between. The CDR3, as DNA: TGTGCCAGCTCACCAGAAGCTAACTATGGCTACACCTTC. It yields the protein CASSPEANYGYTF.

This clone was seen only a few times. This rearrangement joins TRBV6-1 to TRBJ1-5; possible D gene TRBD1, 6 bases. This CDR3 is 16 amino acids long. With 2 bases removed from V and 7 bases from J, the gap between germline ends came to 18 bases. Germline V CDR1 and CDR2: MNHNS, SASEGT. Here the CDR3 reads CASSELAGAALQPQHF. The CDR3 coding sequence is TGTGCCAGCAGTGAATTGGCGGGGGCCGCCCTCCAGCCCCAGCATTTT.

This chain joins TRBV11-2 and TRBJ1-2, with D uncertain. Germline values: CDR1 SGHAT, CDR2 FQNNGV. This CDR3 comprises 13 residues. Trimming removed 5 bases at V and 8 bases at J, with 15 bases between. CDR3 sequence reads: CASSPSGLEGYTF. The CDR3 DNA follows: TGTGCCAGCAGCCCGAGCGGGTTGGAAGGCTACACCTTC.

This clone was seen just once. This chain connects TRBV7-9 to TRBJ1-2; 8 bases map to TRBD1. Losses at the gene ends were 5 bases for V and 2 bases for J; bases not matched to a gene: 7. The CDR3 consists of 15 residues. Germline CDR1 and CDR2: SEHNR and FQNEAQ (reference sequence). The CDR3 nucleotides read TGTGCCAGCAGCAACCCTCGGACAGGGAACTATGGCTACACCTTC. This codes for CASSNPRTGNYGYTF. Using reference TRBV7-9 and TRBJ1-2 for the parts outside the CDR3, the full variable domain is DTGVSQNPRHKITKRGQNVTFRCDPISEHNRLYWYRQTLGQGPEFLTYFQNEAQLEKSRLLSDRFSAERPKGSFSTLEIQRTEQGDSAMYLCASSNPRTGNYGYTFGSGTRLTVV.

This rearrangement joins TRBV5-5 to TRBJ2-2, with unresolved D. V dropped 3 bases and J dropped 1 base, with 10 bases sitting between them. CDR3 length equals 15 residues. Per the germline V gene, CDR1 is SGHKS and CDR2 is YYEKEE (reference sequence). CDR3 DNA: TGTGCCAGCAGCTCCTGGTTAGGGAACACCGGGGAGCTGTTTTTT. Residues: CASSSWLGNTGELFF. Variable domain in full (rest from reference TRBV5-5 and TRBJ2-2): DAGVTQSPTHLIKTRGQQVTLRCSPISGHKSVSWYQQVLGQGPQFIFQYYEKEERGRGNFPDRFSARQFPNYSSELNVNALLLGDSALYLCASSSWLGNTGELFFGEGSRLTVL.

CDR3 protein: CASSISHPYSNQPQHF. CDR3 bases: TGTGCCAGTAGTATATCCCACCCGTATAGCAATCAGCCCCAGCATTTT. This chain connects TRBV19 to TRBJ1-5; D not resolved. V lost 2 bases and J lost 0, with 11 bases in between. The CDR3 sequence is 16 residues long. Germline CDR1 LNHDA, CDR2 SQIVND (reference sequence).

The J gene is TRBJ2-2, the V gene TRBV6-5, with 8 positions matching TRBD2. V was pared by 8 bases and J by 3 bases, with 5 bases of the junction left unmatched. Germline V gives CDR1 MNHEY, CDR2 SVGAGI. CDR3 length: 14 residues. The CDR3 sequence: CASSGTRYTGELFF. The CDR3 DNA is TGTGCCAGCTCCGGGACTAGGTACACCGGGGAGCTGTTTTTT.

For the CDR3, the DNA is TGTGCCAGCAGTTTCGAGGGCCTCTATGGCTACACCTTC. It specifies CASSFEGLYGYTF. The V gene is TRBV12-3 or TRBV12-4, the J gene TRBJ1-2; no clear D gene. The V end was cut by 3 bases, the J end by 4 bases, with 9 bases between. The CDR3 has 13 residues.

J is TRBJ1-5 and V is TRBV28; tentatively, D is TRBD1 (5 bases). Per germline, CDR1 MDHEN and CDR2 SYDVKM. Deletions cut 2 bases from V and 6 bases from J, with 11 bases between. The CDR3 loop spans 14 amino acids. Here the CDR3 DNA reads TGTGCCAGCAGTTTAGAAGGGGTGGGTCAGCCCCAGCATTTT. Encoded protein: CASSLEGVGQPQHF.

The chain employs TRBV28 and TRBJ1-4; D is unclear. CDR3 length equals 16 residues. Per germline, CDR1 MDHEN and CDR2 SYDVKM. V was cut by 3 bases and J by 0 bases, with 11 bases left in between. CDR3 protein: CASSFSLSATNEKLFF. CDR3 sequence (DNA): TGTGCCAGCAGTTTTAGCCTGAGTGCAACTAATGAAAAACTGTTTTTT.

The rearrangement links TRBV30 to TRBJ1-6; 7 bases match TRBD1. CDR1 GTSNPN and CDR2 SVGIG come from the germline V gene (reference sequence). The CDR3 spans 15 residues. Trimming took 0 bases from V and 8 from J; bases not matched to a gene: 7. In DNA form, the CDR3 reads TGTGCCTGGAGTGTGAGAGCAGGGGGTGATTCACCCCTCCACTTT. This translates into CAWSVRAGGDSPLHF.

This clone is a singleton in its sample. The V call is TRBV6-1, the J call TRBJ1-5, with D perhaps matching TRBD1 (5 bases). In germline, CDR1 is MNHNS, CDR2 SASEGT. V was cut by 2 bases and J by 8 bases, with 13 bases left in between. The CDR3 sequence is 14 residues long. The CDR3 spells CASSEQRGLKPQHF. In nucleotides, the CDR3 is TGTGCCAGCAGTGAACAACGGGGACTTAAGCCCCAGCATTTT.

The CDR3 nucleotides are TGTGCCATCAGTGAGCCAGAAGACAGGGTAGGTTTCTTC. Translated: CAISEPEDRVGFF. The rearrangement joins TRBV10-3 to TRBJ2-1; the match to TRBD1 covers 7 bases. The germline CDR1 and CDR2 sequences are ENHRY and SYGVKD. Trimming took 2 bases from V and 16 from J; bases not matched to a gene: 11. This CDR3 is built from 13 residues.

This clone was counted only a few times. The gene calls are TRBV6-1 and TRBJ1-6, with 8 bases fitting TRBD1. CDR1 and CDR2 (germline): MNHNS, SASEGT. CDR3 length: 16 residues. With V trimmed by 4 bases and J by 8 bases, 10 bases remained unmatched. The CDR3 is CASSGIRGQADSPLHF. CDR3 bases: TGTGCCAGCAGTGGGATTCGGGGACAGGCTGATTCACCCCTCCACTTT.

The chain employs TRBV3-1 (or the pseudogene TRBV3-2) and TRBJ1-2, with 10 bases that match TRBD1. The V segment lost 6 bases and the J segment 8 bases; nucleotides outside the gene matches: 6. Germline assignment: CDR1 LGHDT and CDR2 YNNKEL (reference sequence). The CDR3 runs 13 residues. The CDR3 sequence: CASSPGQGRGYTF. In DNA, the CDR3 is TGTGCCAGCAGTCCGGGACAGGGGAGAGGCTACACCTTC.

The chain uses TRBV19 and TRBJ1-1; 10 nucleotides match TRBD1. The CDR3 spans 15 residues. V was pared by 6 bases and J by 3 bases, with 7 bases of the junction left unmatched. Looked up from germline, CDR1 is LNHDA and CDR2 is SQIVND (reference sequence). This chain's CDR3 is CASRGETGGYTEAFF. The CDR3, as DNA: TGTGCCAGTAGAGGGGAGACAGGGGGCTACACTGAAGCTTTCTTT.

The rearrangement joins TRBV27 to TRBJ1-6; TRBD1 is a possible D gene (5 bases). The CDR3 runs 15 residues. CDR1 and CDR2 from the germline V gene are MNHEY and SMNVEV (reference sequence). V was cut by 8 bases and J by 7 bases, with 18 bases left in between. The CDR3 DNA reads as TGTGCCAGCCGGCGGGGTACAGAGGGGAATTCACCCCTCCACTTT. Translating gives CASRRGTEGNSPLHF.

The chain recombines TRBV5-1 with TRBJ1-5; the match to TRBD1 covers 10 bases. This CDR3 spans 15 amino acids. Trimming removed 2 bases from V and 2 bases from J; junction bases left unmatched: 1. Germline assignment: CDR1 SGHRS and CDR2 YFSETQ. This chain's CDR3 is CASSFGTGGNQPQHF. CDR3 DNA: TGCGCCAGCAGCTTCGGGACAGGGGGCAATCAGCCCCAGCATTTT.

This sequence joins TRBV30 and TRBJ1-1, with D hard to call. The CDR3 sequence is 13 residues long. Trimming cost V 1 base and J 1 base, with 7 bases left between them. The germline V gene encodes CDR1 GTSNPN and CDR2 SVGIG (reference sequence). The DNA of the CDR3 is TGTGCCTGGAGTGCTGGAGGGAACACTGAAGCTTTCTTT. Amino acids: CAWSAGGNTEAFF. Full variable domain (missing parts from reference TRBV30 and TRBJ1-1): SQTIHQWPATLVQPVGSPLSLECTVEGTSNPNLYWYRQAAGRGLQLLFYSVGIGQISSEVPQNLSASRPQDRQFILSSKKLLLSDSGFYLCAWSAGGNTEAFFGQGTRLTVV.